Presented here are 26 T cell receptor beta chains from one specimen sequenced in a study of T cells in Graves' hyperthyroidism and ophthalmopathy. It was RNA transcripts that yielded the amplified TCR beta CDR3 regions. A set of HTBI primers served as the primers for a first-round RT-PCR of the TCR CDR3. TCRdb re-called the multiplex PCR reads with MiXCR, one entry per CDR3 protein. There are 450,000 to 550,000 distinct CDR3 sequences in the sample; approximately 25% occur only once, and 11% lies in the top ten. The source material was blood. These receptors were obtained from a woman in her 30s with Graves' ophthalmopathy.

This clonotype was counted at least ten times. This rearrangement joins TRBV12-3 or TRBV12-4 to TRBJ1-6; tentatively, D is TRBD1 (5 bases). V was trimmed by 3 bases and J by 11 bases, leaving 17 bases between them. There are 15 residues in the CDR3. The DNA for the CDR3 is TGTGCCAGCAGTTTCCCGGGACGGTCGCGGGCACCCCTCCACTTT. Its translation: CASSFPGRSRAPLHF.

Many counts were recorded for this clonotype. The CDR3 sequence: CSVAGRSYEQYF. The CDR3 coding sequence is TGCAGCGTTGCAGGCAGATCCTACGAGCAGTACTTC. The J gene is TRBJ2-7, the V gene TRBV29-1; D unresolved. Trimming took off 4 bases at V and 1 base at J, with 8 bases between the two ends. The CDR3 has 12 amino acids. From germline, CDR1 is SQVTM and CDR2 ANQGSEA.

The gene calls are TRBV5-1 and TRBJ2-5; TRBD2 is a possible D gene (5 bases). Germline V gene sequence: CDR1 SGHRS, CDR2 YFSETQ. The length of the CDR3 is 14 residues. V shed 4 bases and J shed 5 bases, with 15 bases lying between them. CDR3 sequence: CASSGGTGLETQYF. The CDR3 DNA reads TGCGCCAGCAGCGGCGGTACGGGATTGGAGACCCAGTACTTC.

There are many counts of this clonotype. V gene TRBV20-1 combines with J gene TRBJ1-5; TRBD1 matches at 9 bases. The CDR3 totals 14 residues. Per the germline V gene, CDR1 is DFQATT and CDR2 is SNEGSKA (reference sequence). V gave up 2 bases and J gave up 6 bases; unmatched junction bases: 5. CDR3 sequence: CSARPGQGGQPQHF. As DNA, the CDR3 is TGCAGTGCTAGACCGGGACAGGGTGGTCAGCCCCAGCATTTT.

This clonotype was counted a single time. Being one base from a much bigger clone, this may be a read error. The genes are TRBV9 and TRBJ1-1; a possible D gene is TRBD1 (5 bases). The CDR3 extends over 15 amino acids. The germline V gene has CDR1 SGDLS and CDR2 YYNGEE. Written as DNA, the CDR3 is TGTGCCAGCAGCCCCTGGGGCAGGCCGAACACTGAAGCTTGCTTT. Translation: CASSPWGRPNTEACF. Supplemented by reference TRBV9 and TRBJ1-1, the full variable domain reads DSGVTQTPKHLITATGQRVTLRCSPRSGDLSVYWYQQSLDQGLQFLIQYYNGEERAKGNILERFSAQQFPDLHSELNLSSLELGDSALYFCASSPWGRPNTEACFGQGTRLTVV.

This clonotype was seen ten or more times. V is TRBV2 and J is TRBJ1-1; tentatively, D is TRBD1 (5 bases). CDR3 length equals 14 residues. The germline V gene has CDR1 SNHLY and CDR2 FYNNEI. Trimming pared 11 bases from V and 8 bases from J, leaving 24 bases between. DNA for the CDR3: TGTGCCCACAGAGGGGCAGACAGAACACGGGAAGCTTTCTTT. The encoded protein is CAHRGADRTREAFF.

The V and J genes are TRBV6-5 and TRBJ1-5, with D hard to call. The germline V gene has CDR1 MNHEY and CDR2 SVGAGI. CDR3 length: 15 residues. Trimming removed 4 bases from V and 1 base from J, with 11 bases in between. CDR3 sequence: CASSFLPDSNQPQHF. The CDR3 DNA is TGTGCCAGCAGTTTCTTACCCGACAGCAATCAGCCCCAGCATTTT.

This rearrangement joins TRBV18 to TRBJ1-5; D ambiguous. With 3 bases removed from V and 9 bases from J, the gap between germline ends came to 12 bases. Germline CDR1 KGHSH, CDR2 LQKENI. This CDR3 has 13 amino acids. CDR3 DNA sequence: TGTGCCAGCTCACCCCCCAACGGTAGGCCCCAGCATTTT. It specifies CASSPPNGRPQHF.

This clonotype was observed many times. The V call is TRBV6-5, the J call TRBJ1-1, with unresolved D. Germline V gives CDR1 MNHEY, CDR2 SVGAGI. The V and J ends lost 6 bases and 3 bases respectively, with 8 bases between them. The CDR3 loop spans 12 amino acids. The CDR3 DNA sequence: TGTGCCAGCAGGCCAGCGGACACTGAAGCTTTCTTT. As protein: CASRPADTEAFF.

This clonotype has more than one count but fewer than ten. J is TRBJ1-5 and V is TRBV28; the D is unclear. Trimming left V 1 base short and J 9 bases short, with 7 bases between. The germline V gene encodes CDR1 MDHEN and CDR2 SYDVKM. The CDR3 contains 12 residues. This CDR3 is CASSLLAGPQHF. In nucleotides, the CDR3 is TGTGCCAGCAGTTTATTGGCTGGGCCCCAGCATTTT.

This clonotype was counted many times. J is TRBJ2-5 and V is TRBV3-1; perhaps TRBD2 as D (5 bases). The V end was cut by 0 bases, the J end by 5 bases, with 10 bases between. Looked up from germline, CDR1 is LGHDT and CDR2 is YNNKEL (reference sequence). CDR3 length equals 14 residues. In DNA form, the CDR3 reads TGTGCCAGCAGCCAAGAGACGGGAATGGAGACCCAGTACTTC. Translated: CASSQETGMETQYF.

This clonotype was counted many times. The CDR3 DNA follows: TGTGCCAGCAGTGTCGGGGCAGGGAGCTACGAGCAGTACTTC. Its protein is CASSVGAGSYEQYF. The chain recombines TRBV6-1 with TRBJ2-7, with D perhaps assigned TRBD1 or TRBD2 (5 bases each). The V and J ends lost 4 bases and 3 bases respectively, with 13 bases between them. CDR1 is MNHNS, CDR2 SASEGT, per germline. This CDR3 comprises 14 residues.

This clonotype was detected ten times or more. The chain carries TRBV19 and TRBJ1-1; D remains unclear. This CDR3 is built from 13 residues. The germline V gene encodes CDR1 LNHDA and CDR2 SQIVND (reference sequence). V was shortened by 7 bases and J by 1 base, with 10 bases between the two germline ends. The CDR3 spells CASKRAANTEAFF. DNA for the CDR3: TGTGCCAGTAAACGGGCGGCGAACACTGAAGCTTTCTTT.

The chain carries TRBV20-1 and TRBJ1-2, with a weak D call TRBD1 (5 bases). Germline CDR1 reads DFQATT; CDR2 reads SNEGSKA (reference sequence). V lost 5 bases, J lost 0 bases, and 10 bases lay in between. The CDR3 covers 13 residues. The CDR3 region is CSAWDGANYGYTF. The DNA for the CDR3 is TGCAGTGCTTGGGACGGAGCTAACTATGGCTACACCTTC.

The sample holds many counts of this clonotype. The gene calls are TRBV2 and TRBJ1-2; 9 bases align to TRBD1. Looked up from germline, CDR1 is SNHLY and CDR2 is FYNNEI. V shed 10 bases, J shed 6 bases, and the junction held 9 bases outside the gene matches. The length of the CDR3 is 13 residues. CDR3 sequence reads: CAIQTGGRNGYTF. CDR3 DNA sequence: TGTGCCATACAAACAGGGGGCAGGAATGGCTACACCTTC.

This clonotype was found many times. V usage is TRBV12-3 or TRBV12-4 and J usage is TRBJ1-2, with D perhaps matching TRBD1 (5 bases). Trimming pared 1 base from V and 3 bases from J, leaving 18 bases between. This CDR3 contains 17 residues. The CDR3 bases are TGTGCCAGCAGTTTAGGTGCGAGGGGCACAACCGACTATGGCTACACCTTC. Translated: CASSLGARGTTDYGYTF.

This chain joins TRBV6-1 and TRBJ2-7; no reliable D call. CDR3 length: 13 amino acids. Germline-derived CDR1 and CDR2 are MNHNS and SASEGT. Trimming shortened V by 8 bases and J by 6 bases, and 17 bases separated the two germline ends. The CDR3 sequence: CASARETTSEQYF. DNA of the CDR3: TGTGCCAGCGCTCGCGAGACGACCTCCGAGCAGTACTTC.

This clonotype was picked up many times. The chain combines TRBV20-1 with TRBJ1-2, with 10 bases matching TRBD1. This CDR3 is 13 amino acids long. With 6 bases clipped from V and 5 bases from J, the junction kept 6 bases outside the gene matches. The germline CDR1 and CDR2 sequences are DFQATT and SNEGSKA (reference sequence). The CDR3 DNA reads as TGCAGTGCCATAGGACAGGGGGGGTATGGCTACACCTTC. Its protein product is CSAIGQGGYGYTF.

The table lists this clonotype with many counts. This rearrangement joins TRBV12-3 or TRBV12-4 to TRBJ2-7; 7 bases agree with TRBD1. The CDR3 sequence is 12 residues long. V shed 7 bases and J 5 bases; nucleotides not matched to a gene: 5. CDR3 sequence (DNA): TGTGCCAGCACCATGACAGGGAACGAGCAGTACTTC. Its translation: CASTMTGNEQYF.

The chain has TRBV9 and TRBJ2-2, with D possibly called TRBD1 or TRBD2 (6 bases each). V gave up 1 base and J gave up 4 bases, with 17 bases separating them. There are 17 residues in the CDR3. CDR1 SGDLS and CDR2 YYNGEE come from the germline V gene. The CDR3 spells CASSVIGGSQPTGELFF. The DNA of the CDR3 is TGTGCCAGCAGCGTAATAGGGGGGAGTCAACCCACCGGGGAGCTGTTTTTT.

Ten or more counts support this clonotype. This chain uses TRBV20-1 with TRBJ2-7, with D possibly being TRBD1 (6 bases). The CDR3 sequence is 19 residues long. Germline V CDR1 and CDR2: DFQATT, SNEGSKA (reference sequence). The V end lost 0 bases, the J end lost 1 base, and 25 bases lay between the germline ends. The CDR3 here is CSARESGGQRRTDSYEQYF. CDR3 bases: TGCAGTGCTAGAGAGAGTGGGGGACAAAGGCGGACAGATTCCTACGAGCAGTACTTC.

The chain combines TRBV15 with TRBJ2-6; D gene ambiguous. The CDR3 sequence is 18 residues long. The ends were cut back, 2 bases at V and 0 bases at J, with 14 bases in the middle. Germline assignment: CDR1 LNHNV and CDR2 YYDKDF (reference sequence). This CDR3 is CATSRSDIPSSGANVLTF. CDR3 DNA: TGTGCCACCAGCAGATCTGACATACCCAGCTCTGGGGCCAACGTCCTGACTTTC.

This clonotype has at least ten counts. The chain couples TRBV12-3 or TRBV12-4 to TRBJ1-1; D might be TRBD1 (6 bases). The CDR3 loop spans 14 amino acids. V was pared by 5 bases and J by 5 bases, with 15 bases between. DNA of the CDR3: TGTGCCAGCAGTAACCCACCGCAGGGGACTGAAGCTTTCTTT. It translates to CASSNPPQGTEAFF.

The chain is built from TRBV6-1 and TRBJ2-3; possibly TRBD2 for D (6 bases). The CDR3 is 16 amino acids. Trimming left V 6 bases short and J 1 base short, with 17 bases between. Germline-derived CDR1 and CDR2 are MNHNS and SASEGT. In nucleotides, the CDR3 is TGTGCCAGCAGCCGAACGGCGGGACTGCGCACAGATACGCAGTATTTT. Translated: CASSRTAGLRTDTQYF.

The chain carries TRBV19 and TRBJ2-3; the D is unclear. The CDR3 has 15 amino acids. Germline CDR1 and CDR2: LNHDA and SQIVND (reference sequence). V lost 6 bases to trimming and J lost 2 bases, with 15 bases between them. CDR3 in amino acids: CASSAQPSTTDTQYF. DNA of the CDR3: TGTGCCAGTAGCGCTCAGCCGAGCACCACAGATACGCAGTATTTT. The full variable domain, in which reference TRBV19 and TRBJ2-3 provide the parts outside the CDR3, is DGGITQSPKYLFRKEGQNVTLSCEQNLNHDAMYWYRQDPGQGLRLIYYSQIVNDFQKGDIAEGYSVSREKKESFPLTVTSAQKNPTAFYLCASSAQPSTTDTQYFGPGTRLTVL.

V usage is TRBV27 and J usage is TRBJ2-7; 12 nucleotides line up with TRBD2. The CDR3 runs 16 residues. Germline CDR1 and CDR2: MNHEY and SMNVEV (reference sequence). V was clipped by 4 bases and J by 2 bases; unmatched bases: 6. CDR3 in amino acids: CASSSRTSGAAYEQYF. The CDR3 bases are TGTGCCAGCAGTTCGCGGACTAGCGGGGCAGCCTACGAGCAGTACTTC.